The clone carrying this T cell receptor (beta chain) came up a few times. This sample was included in a study of T cell responses to AZD1222 COVID-19 vaccine. Only in-frame clones appear in the TCRdb table, and some are missing; sequencing was by immunoSEQ multiplex PCR. This repertoire shows about 150,000 clones, about 86% found once; its top ten account for 5.5%. Sequencing was performed on peripheral blood, taken on day 0 of MenACWY control vaccination. This TCR came from an adult in good health.

CDR3 coding DNA: TGCGCCAGCAGCTTGGGAGGACAGGGTCCTGAAGCTTTCTTT. Translation gives CASSLGGQGPEAFF. The chain is built from TRBV5-1 and TRBJ1-1, with 8 bases fitting TRBD1. V lost 0 bases, J lost 6 bases, and 4 bases stayed unmatched. Germline CDR1 reads SGHRS; CDR2 reads YFSETQ. This CDR3 spans 14 amino acids. The entire variable domain, with the rest obtained from reference TRBV5-1 and TRBJ1-1, is as follows: KAGVTQTPRYLIKTRGQQVTLSCSPISGHRSVSWYQQTPGQGLQFLFEYFSETQRNKGNFPGRFSGRQFSNSRSEMNVSTLELGDSALYLCASSLGGQGPEAFFGQGTRLTVV.